These 16 T cell receptor beta chains came from one sample sequenced in a study of CD8 T cells in Susac syndrome. A quantity of about 0.45 to 1 ug RNA underwent reverse transcription using random hexamers. One entry per CDR3 protein results from TCRdb running MiXCR on the immunoSEQ multiplex PCR reads. The sample carries some 60,000 distinct CDR3 sequences, approximately 90% recorded once. The sequencing input was CD8+ T cells from PBMCs. The receptors were gathered from a human donor in good health.

This clonotype was seen only once. The chain combines TRBV13 with TRBJ2-7, with 13 bases fitting TRBD2. CDR3 length: 17 amino acids. Germline assignment: CDR1 PRHDT and CDR2 FYEKMQ (reference sequence). J was trimmed by 2 bases and V by 5 bases; bases with no gene match: 9. The CDR3 sequence: CASSETSGGFSAYEQYF. CDR3 DNA sequence: TGTGCCAGCAGCGAGACTAGCGGGGGGTTTTCAGCCTACGAGCAGTACTTC.

The rearrangement joins TRBV11-1 to TRBJ2-7; a possible D gene is TRBD2 (5 bases). Deletions cut 6 bases from V and 4 bases from J, with 16 bases between. This CDR3 comprises 14 residues. CDR1 is SGHAT and CDR2 is FQDESV in the germline V gene (reference sequence). The CDR3 sequence is CASSSDSRGYEQYF. CDR3 in DNA: TGTGCCAGCAGTTCGGACTCGCGAGGGTACGAGCAGTACTTC.

The CDR3 DNA reads TGTGCCAGCAGCCAAGGCGGGGAGAACACTGAAGCTTTCTTT. Encoded protein: CASSQGGENTEAFF. This chain joins TRBV3-1 and TRBJ1-1; D gene uncertain. The CDR3 has 14 residues. The germline V gene has CDR1 LGHDT and CDR2 YNNKEL (reference sequence). Trimming removed 1 base from V and 1 base from J, with 7 bases in between.

This clonotype has only a few counts. This sequence joins TRBV14 and TRBJ2-7, with D perhaps TRBD2 (6 bases). Trimming removed 4 bases at V and 0 bases at J, with 10 bases between. In germline, CDR1 is SGHDN, CDR2 FVKESK. The CDR3 length is 14 residues. DNA of the CDR3: TGTGCCAGCAGCCCTTGGGAGGACTCCTACGAGCAGTACTTC. It translates to CASSPWEDSYEQYF.

This clonotype was recorded only once. The gene calls are TRBV20-1 and TRBJ2-2; D not certain. Deletions cut 1 base from V and 2 bases from J, with 11 bases between. There are 15 residues in the CDR3. Germline V CDR1 and CDR2: DFQATT, SNEGSKA (reference sequence). For the CDR3, the DNA is TGCAGTGCTAGAGTTCCGACACCCAACACCGGGGAGCTGTTTTTT. Amino acid sequence: CSARVPTPNTGELFF.

J is TRBJ2-5 and V is TRBV4-2; D is unresolved. Deletions cut 0 bases from V and 1 base from J, with 9 bases between. Looked up from germline, CDR1 is LGHNA and CDR2 is YNFKEQ. This CDR3 region has 15 residues. Here the CDR3 DNA reads TGTGCCAGCAGCCAAGAAAGGGCTACCCAAGAGACCCAGTACTTC. This sequence encodes CASSQERATQETQYF.

The chain is built from TRBV5-5 and TRBJ2-7, with no clear D. Germline CDR1 SGHKS, CDR2 YYEKEE (reference sequence). V lost 4 bases, J lost 3 bases, and 8 bases lay in between. The CDR3 consists of 12 residues. The CDR3 loop is CASSETFYEQYF. CDR3 DNA sequence: TGTGCCAGCAGCGAGACTTTCTACGAGCAGTACTTC.

This chain uses TRBV6-5 with TRBJ2-2; 14 nucleotides agree with TRBD2. The CDR3 is 20 residues long. The V segment lost 2 bases and the J segment 0 bases; nucleotides outside the gene matches: 8. Germline loops: CDR1 MNHEY, CDR2 SVGAGI. The CDR3 protein is CASSYRGLAGAHANTGELFF. As DNA, the CDR3 is TGTGCCAGCAGTTACAGGGGACTAGCGGGGGCCCATGCGAACACCGGGGAGCTGTTTTTT.

This rearrangement joins TRBV13 to TRBJ2-6; D call uncertain. The CDR3 consists of 15 residues. Germline loops: CDR1 PRHDT, CDR2 FYEKMQ (reference sequence). The germline V and J ends were trimmed by 5 bases and 0 bases, with 8 bases remaining between them. CDR3 in amino acids: CASSPALSGANVLTF. CDR3 bases: TGTGCCAGCAGCCCAGCTCTCTCTGGGGCCAACGTCCTGACTTTC.

The gene calls are TRBV11-2 and TRBJ2-5; TRBD2 agrees at 12 bases. J gave up 5 bases and V 0 bases, and 16 bases lay outside the gene matches. Germline lookup yields CDR1 SGHAT and CDR2 FQNNGV. The CDR3 totals 20 residues. The CDR3 here is CASSLDRSETSGGWWETQYF. The CDR3 bases are TGTGCCAGCAGCTTAGATCGGTCGGAGACTAGCGGGGGATGGTGGGAGACCCAGTACTTC. Full variable domain (missing parts from reference TRBV11-2 and TRBJ2-5): EAGVAQSPRYKIIEKRQSVAFWCNPISGHATLYWYQQILGQGPKLLIQFQNNGVVDDSQLPKDRFSAERLKGVDSTLKIQPAKLEDSAVYLCASSLDRSETSGGWWETQYFGPGTRLLVL.

This clonotype came up once. The chain uses TRBV13 and TRBJ1-4; a weak D match, TRBD1 (5 bases). Trimming removed 5 bases from V and 6 bases from J, with 7 bases in between. The CDR3 consists of 12 residues. Germline loops: CDR1 PRHDT, CDR2 FYEKMQ (reference sequence). CDR3 DNA: TGTGCCAGCAGCGGGACGGATGAAAAACTGTTTTTT. Amino acids: CASSGTDEKLFF. Full variable domain (remainder filled in from reference TRBV13 and TRBJ1-4): AAGVIQSPRHLIKEKRETATLKCYPIPRHDTVYWYQQGPGQDPQFLISFYEKMQSDKGSIPDRFSAQQFSDYHSELNMSSLELGDSALYFCASSGTDEKLFFGSGTQLSVL.

V is TRBV11-2 and J is TRBJ2-1, with TRBD2 matching over 8 bases. Losses at the gene ends were 5 bases for V and 2 bases for J; bases not matched to a gene: 14. Germline V gene data show CDR1 as SGHAT and CDR2 as FQNNGV. The CDR3 length is 18 residues. The CDR3 spells CASSLPRGTRSTYNEQFF. Here the CDR3 DNA reads TGTGCCAGCAGCCTACCCCGAGGGACTAGATCCACCTACAATGAGCAGTTCTTC.

The J gene is TRBJ2-1, the V gene TRBV27, with D possibly being TRBD2 (5 bases). The CDR3 runs to 18 residues. V lost 0 bases to trimming and J lost 5 bases, with 20 bases between them. Germline assignment: CDR1 MNHEY and CDR2 SMNVEV (reference sequence). CDR3 nucleotide sequence: TGTGCCAGCAGTTTATCGAACTATAGAGGGCTGGGAGACAATGAGCAGTTCTTC. Its protein is CASSLSNYRGLGDNEQFF.

The chain combines TRBV19 with TRBJ2-5, with TRBD2 as a possible D gene (6 bases). The CDR3 has 15 residues. The germline CDR1 and CDR2 sequences are LNHDA and SQIVND (reference sequence). V was cut by 5 bases and J by 0 bases, with 13 bases left in between. CDR3 bases: TGTGCCAGTAGTCCCGGACTATCGTACCAAGAGACCCAGTACTTC. Translated: CASSPGLSYQETQYF.

The CDR3 DNA is TGTGCCAGCAGCACCCTCAGGGGGAGCGAGCAGTACTTC. Translated, it gives CASSTLRGSEQYF. V and J are TRBV9 and TRBJ2-7; 7 positions agree with TRBD1. In germline, CDR1 is SGDLS, CDR2 YYNGEE. The CDR3 has 13 residues. V lost 4 bases to trimming and J lost 6 bases; unmatched junction nucleotides: 7.

V usage is TRBV7-9 and J usage is TRBJ1-1; D may be TRBD1 (5 bases). Germline lookup yields CDR1 SEHNR and CDR2 FQNEAQ (reference sequence). The V and J ends lost 9 bases and 5 bases respectively, with 13 bases between them. The CDR3 has 12 residues. Here the CDR3 DNA reads TGTGCCAGGGACGCAGGGCCAACTGAAGCTTTCTTT. Translating it yields CARDAGPTEAFF.